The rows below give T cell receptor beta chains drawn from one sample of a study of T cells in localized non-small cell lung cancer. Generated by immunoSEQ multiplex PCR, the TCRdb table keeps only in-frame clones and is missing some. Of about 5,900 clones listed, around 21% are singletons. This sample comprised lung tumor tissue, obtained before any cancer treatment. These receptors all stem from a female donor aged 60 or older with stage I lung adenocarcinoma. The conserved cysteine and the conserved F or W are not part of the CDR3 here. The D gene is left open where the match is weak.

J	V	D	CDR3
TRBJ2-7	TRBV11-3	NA	ASSLVGAPYEQY
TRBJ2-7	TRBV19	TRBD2	ASSIEDWTSGYEQY
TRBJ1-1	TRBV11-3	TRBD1	ASSPRQGPDNTEAF
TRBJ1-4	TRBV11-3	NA	ASSHNRDLREKLF
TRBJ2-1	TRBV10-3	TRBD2	AISEREGSNEQF
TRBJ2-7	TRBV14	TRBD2	ASSQDPRASGSSAYEQY
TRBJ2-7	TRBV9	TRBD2	ASSSGTSGGYEQY
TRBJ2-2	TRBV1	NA	ASSQDFGTGDTGELF
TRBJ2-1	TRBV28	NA	ASSPQVPAEQF
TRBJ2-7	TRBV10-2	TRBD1	ASAGTGVGGQY
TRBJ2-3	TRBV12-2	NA	ASGAGGSTDTQY
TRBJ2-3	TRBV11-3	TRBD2	ASSYLAGGVQDTQY
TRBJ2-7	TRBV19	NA	AISTGYEQY
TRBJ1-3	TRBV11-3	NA	ASSLSTGAGNTIY
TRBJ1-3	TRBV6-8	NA	AATSSGNTIY
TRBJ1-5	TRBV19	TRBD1	ASSMGQVGNQPQH
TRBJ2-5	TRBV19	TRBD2	ASSIGRGLPPETQY
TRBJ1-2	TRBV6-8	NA	ASSYLTDNYGYT
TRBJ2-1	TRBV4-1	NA	ASSQDWAPVNEQF
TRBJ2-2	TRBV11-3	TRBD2	ASSHRAGSTGELF
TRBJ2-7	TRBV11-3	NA	ASSLDSQGLYEQY
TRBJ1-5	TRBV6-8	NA	ASSEGQGGRQPQH
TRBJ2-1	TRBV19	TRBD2	ASASGRSNEQF
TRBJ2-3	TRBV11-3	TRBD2	ASSPGLAQADTQY
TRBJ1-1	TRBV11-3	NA	ASSQGAVSMNTEAF
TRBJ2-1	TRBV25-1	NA	ASRSRWDEQF
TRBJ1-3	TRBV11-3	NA	ASNTGGFGNTIY
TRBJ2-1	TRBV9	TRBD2	ASSLSGLAVYNEQF
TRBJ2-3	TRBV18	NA	ASSSGFPTDTQY
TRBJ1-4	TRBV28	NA	ASSSVQGEKLF
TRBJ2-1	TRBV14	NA	ASSQEFPPNEQF